The T cell receptor (beta chain) described here comes from a study of shared clonotypes between healthy human individuals. The sample holds a few counts of this clone. The same CDR3 is also encoded by other DNA sequences in this sample. The CDR3 loop spans 15 amino acids. Germline V gene lookup returns CDR1 SGHTA and CDR2 FQGNSA. V shed 2 bases and J 2 bases; nucleotides not matched to a gene: 1. Generated by immunoSEQ multiplex PCR, the TCRdb table keeps only in-frame clones and is missing some. The sample records more than 2 million clones, 85% to 95% being singletons. Naive CD8 cells lacked CD45RO, underwent positive selection for CCR7 and left out terminally differentiated effector memory CD45RA+ cells.

The specimen was naive CD8+ T cells sorted from blood. The TCR comes from a man younger than 35 in good health. V and J are TRBV7-2 and TRBJ2-7; TRBD2 matches 12 bases. The CDR3 loop is CASSLRTSGAYEQYF. CDR3 bases: TGTGCCAGCAGCTTACGGACTAGCGGGGCCTACGAGCAGTACTTC.